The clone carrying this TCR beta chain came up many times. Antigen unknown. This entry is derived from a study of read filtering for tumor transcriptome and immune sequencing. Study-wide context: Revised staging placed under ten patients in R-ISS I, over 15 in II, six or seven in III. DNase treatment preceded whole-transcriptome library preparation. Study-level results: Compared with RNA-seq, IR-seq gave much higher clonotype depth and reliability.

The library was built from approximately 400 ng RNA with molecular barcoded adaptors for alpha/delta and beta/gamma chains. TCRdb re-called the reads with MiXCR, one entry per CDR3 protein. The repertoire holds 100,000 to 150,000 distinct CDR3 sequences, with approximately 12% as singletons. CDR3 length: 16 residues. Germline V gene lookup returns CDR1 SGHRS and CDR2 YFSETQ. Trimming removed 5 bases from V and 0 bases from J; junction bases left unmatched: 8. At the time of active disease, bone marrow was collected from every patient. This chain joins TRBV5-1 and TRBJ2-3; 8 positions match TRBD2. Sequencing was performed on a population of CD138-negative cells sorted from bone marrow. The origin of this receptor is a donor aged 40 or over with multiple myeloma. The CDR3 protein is CASSTDGRASTDTQYF. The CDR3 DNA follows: TGCGCCAGCAGTACGGACGGGAGGGCTAGCACAGATACGCAGTATTTT.